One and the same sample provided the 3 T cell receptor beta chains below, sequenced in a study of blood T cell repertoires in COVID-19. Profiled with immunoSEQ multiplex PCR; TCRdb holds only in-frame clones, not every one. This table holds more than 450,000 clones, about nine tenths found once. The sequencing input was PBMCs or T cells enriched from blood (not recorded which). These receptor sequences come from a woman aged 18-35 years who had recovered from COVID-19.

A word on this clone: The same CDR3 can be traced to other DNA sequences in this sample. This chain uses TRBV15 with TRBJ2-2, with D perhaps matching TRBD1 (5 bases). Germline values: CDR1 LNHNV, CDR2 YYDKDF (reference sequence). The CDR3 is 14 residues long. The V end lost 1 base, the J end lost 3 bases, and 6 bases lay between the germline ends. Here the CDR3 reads CATSRGRDTGELFF. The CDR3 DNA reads TGTGCCACCAGCAGAGGCAGGGACACCGGGGAGCTGTTTTTT.

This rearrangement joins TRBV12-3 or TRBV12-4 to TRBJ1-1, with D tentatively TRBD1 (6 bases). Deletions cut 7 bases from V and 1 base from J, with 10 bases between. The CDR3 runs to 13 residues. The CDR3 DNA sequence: TGTGCCAGCACCTGGGGACAGAACACTGAAGCTTTCTTT. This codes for CASTWGQNTEAFF.

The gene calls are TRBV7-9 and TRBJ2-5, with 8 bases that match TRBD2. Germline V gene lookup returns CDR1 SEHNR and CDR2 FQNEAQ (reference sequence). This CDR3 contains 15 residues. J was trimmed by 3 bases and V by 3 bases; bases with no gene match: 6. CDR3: CASSLLAGPKETQYF. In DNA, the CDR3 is TGTGCCAGCAGCTTGTTAGCGGGGCCGAAAGAGACCCAGTACTTC.